This entry lists 8 T cell receptor beta chains sequenced from one sample in a study of blood T cell repertoires in COVID-19. The method was immunoSEQ multiplex PCR; TCRdb's version includes in-frame clones alone and lacks a portion of them. This sample yields around 300,000 clones, of which 85% to 90% are seen a single time; 2% to 3% belongs to the top ten. Source material: PBMCs or T cells enriched from blood (not recorded which). All receptors come from a woman under 30 who had recovered from COVID-19.

The rearrangement links TRBV5-1 to TRBJ2-5, with a tentative D call TRBD1 (5 bases). CDR1 and CDR2 from the germline V gene are SGHRS and YFSETQ. The CDR3 covers 16 residues. Trimming removed 0 bases at V and 5 bases at J, with 17 bases between. The CDR3 here is CASSLDPPGSGETQYF. CDR3 nucleotide sequence: TGCGCCAGCAGCTTGGACCCCCCCGGGTCAGGGGAGACCCAGTACTTC.

The genes are TRBV5-1 and TRBJ2-7; 7 bases map to TRBD2. The CDR3 is 16 amino acids. The V segment lost 5 bases and the J segment 0 bases; nucleotides outside the gene matches: 11. Germline V gene sequence: CDR1 SGHRS, CDR2 YFSETQ. The CDR3 protein is CASSFILGGSSYEQYF. The CDR3 bases are TGCGCCAGCAGTTTTATTCTCGGGGGGTCCTCCTACGAGCAGTACTTC.

This chain joins TRBV12-3 or TRBV12-4 and TRBJ2-5; D is undetermined. The CDR3 sequence is 13 residues long. V lost 7 bases to trimming and J lost 4 bases, with 13 bases between them. Here the CDR3 DNA reads TGTGCCAGCACAAACCTGGCAGGAGAGACCCAGTACTTC. Translating gives CASTNLAGETQYF.

The chain combines TRBV12-3 or TRBV12-4 with TRBJ2-7; D remains unclear. CDR3 length: 12 amino acids. V dropped 2 bases and J dropped 4 bases, with 6 bases sitting between them. In DNA, the CDR3 is TGTGCCAGCAGTTTAAACGGGTACGAGCAGTACTTC. Amino acids: CASSLNGYEQYF.

V gene TRBV5-1 combines with J gene TRBJ1-1; 7 bases fit TRBD1. Unmatched junction bases numbered 2, after V lost 0 bases and J lost 0 bases. The CDR3 contains 15 residues. Germline values: CDR1 SGHRS, CDR2 YFSETQ. Here the CDR3 DNA reads TGCGCCAGCAGCTTGGGGACAGGTGTGAACACTGAAGCTTTCTTT. Translation: CASSLGTGVNTEAFF.

As for this clone: This specimen includes other DNA sequences encoding the same CDR3. The V gene is TRBV18, the J gene TRBJ2-3; possible D gene TRBD2, 7 bases. V shed 6 bases and J shed 1 base, with 11 bases lying between them. Germline assignment: CDR1 KGHSH and CDR2 LQKENI. The CDR3 is 14 amino acids. CDR3 sequence: CASSPGGGTDTQYF. As DNA, the CDR3 is TGTGCCAGCTCTCCGGGGGGCGGCACAGATACGCAGTATTTT.

V and J are TRBV18 and TRBJ2-1; 9 bases match TRBD2. J lost 7 bases, V lost 2 bases, and 15 bases had no gene match. This CDR3 is 18 amino acids long. From germline, CDR1 is KGHSH and CDR2 LQKENI. CDR3 in amino acids: CASSPRPGVAGVDNEQFF. The CDR3 DNA is TGTGCCAGCTCACCAAGGCCGGGAGTAGCGGGGGTTGATAATGAGCAGTTCTTC.

This chain links TRBV6-5 with TRBJ1-1; no definite D call. Trimming took off 0 bases at V and 3 bases at J, with 8 bases between the two ends. CDR3 length: 14 amino acids. Germline lookup yields CDR1 MNHEY and CDR2 SVGAGI. The CDR3 DNA follows: TGTGCCAGCAGTTACTCGGGCACCCACACTGAAGCTTTCTTT. Translating gives CASSYSGTHTEAFF.